This T cell receptor (beta chain) derives from a study of beta chain features in type 1 diabetes. Study findings and constraints: Shortening of TCRB CDR3s, moderate but significant, appeared in all four CD4+ subsets of Type 1 diabetes patients. Fewer insertions but more deletions were seen at VDJ junctions in type 1 diabetes patients.

Comments on this clone: Its antigen is not identified.

This CDR3 is 15 amino acids long. CDR1 is SEHNR and CDR2 is FQNEAQ in the germline V gene (reference sequence). Between the trimmed V and J ends, which lost 1 base and 8 bases, there was a span of 17 bases. Expressed TCRB transcripts were sequenced because the entire RNA isolate underwent reverse transcription. Only in-frame clones appear in the TCRdb table, and some are missing; sequencing was by immunoSEQ multiplex PCR. The top ten clones hold 2.1% of a sample with under 50,000 clones, over 50% of them seen once. This chain links TRBV7-9 with TRBJ1-1, with unresolved D. The source of this sequence is a woman aged 18 to 35 in good health. Sequencing was carried out using Tregs from blood. CDR3 loop: CASSLGGIGRAEAFF. The DNA of the CDR3 is TGTGCCAGCAGCTTAGGGGGTATTGGGCGGGCGGAAGCTTTCTTT.